In its sample, the clone carrying this T cell receptor beta chain was seen a few times. The antigen is undetermined. This entry comes from a study of T cells in Graves' hyperthyroidism and ophthalmopathy. Study outcomes and limitations: The model anticipated ophthalmopathy a median about six months pre-onset. Most clonotypes expanded in thyroid above 0.001 were likewise present in blood.

Germline CDR1 reads SGDLS; CDR2 reads YYNGEE. The V gene lost 0 bases and the J gene lost 0 bases, with 10 bases spanning the gap. The CDR3 length is 15 residues. Template material for amplifying TCR beta CDR3 regions consisted of RNA transcripts. The study used the HTBI primer set for a first-round RT-PCR of the TCR CDR3. A single record per CDR3 protein comes from TCRdb applying MiXCR to the multiplex PCR reads. The repertoire includes 500,000 to 800,000 distinct CDR3 sequences, 14% of them detected once, and about an eighth sits in the top ten. This sequence joins TRBV9 and TRBJ2-7; TRBD2 is a possible D gene (6 bases). Sequencing was done on a sample of blood. This receptor was taken from a woman in her 50s with Graves' ophthalmopathy. The CDR3, as DNA: TGTGCCAGCAGCGTAGAAAGCGGGCCCTCCTACGAGCAGTACTTC. Encoded protein: CASSVESGPSYEQYF.